The entry that follows covers one TCR beta chain sequence. This clone's antigen is unknown. Base quality data are lacking; no much larger clone is found one base away. The sample contains more than one DNA sequence encoding this CDR3. Trimming costs V 0 bases and J 1 base, and their ends lie 5 bases apart. The CDR3 covers 13 residues, taking in both the cysteine and the phenylalanine. Kept here is only the CDR3 DNA, which spans 39 bases and is read in frame from base 1. The germline V gene yields SGDLS for CDR1 and YYNGEE for CDR2. A single peripheral blood draw of approximately 110 mL on average was collected from each donor into heparinised tubes. Naive, central memory, regulatory and stem cell-like memory CD4+ T cells were sorted on a BD FACSAria II using a panel including CD45RO, CCR7, CD25, CD127, CD95 and CD27. Every sorted population had a purity above 95%. PBMCs were isolated right away by Lymphoprep density gradient centrifugation and were stained directly, without culture. So that batch effects would be minimized, each experiment stained and sorted samples in pairs, pairing one healthy donor with one patient.

This sample is drawn from a study of beta chain features in type 1 diabetes listed by TCRdb under 2018. About the study as a whole: Mean age, gender distribution, total cell number and subset yield were not different between patients and healthy donors. Across all samples, approximately 98,000,000 sorted cells were examined, and cell number per subset correlated strongly with RNA yield. The study compared TCRB repertoires of sorted circulating CD4+ T cell subsets between recently diagnosed type 1 diabetes patients and matched healthy donors. Regulatory and stem cell-like memory subsets were isolated from only 8 patients and 8 healthy donors, whereas naive and central memory subsets came from all 30 or so donors. Broader findings and caveats from the paper: Naive, central memory and regulatory TCRB repertoires appeared more similar among patients than among healthy donors. Shorter templates might be favored by PCR, yet because patient and control samples were amplified and corrected together, any such skew would affect both groups equally. Because the HLA sub-analyses included only small numbers of individuals, any influence of HLA type on TCRB rearrangement was left unresolved. Fewer insertions and more nucleotide deletions at VDJ recombination sites were observed in patients with type 1 diabetes, implying thymic rearrangement abnormalities. A moderate but significant shortening of TCRB CDR3 length was observed in type 1 diabetes patients in all four CD4+ subsets. Because cDNA was sequenced instead of genomic DNA, highly expressing activated cells could be over-represented, though the groups showed no difference in activation or CD3 levels.

The High Capacity cDNA Reverse Transcription Kit was used to reverse transcribe all of the isolated RNA, meaning that expressed TCRB transcripts were what got sequenced. Deep immunoSEQ sequencing was performed on naive, central memory and regulatory T cell samples, with an average of around 3.4 million total reads per sample. Sorted cells were lysed in RLT buffer and RNA was extracted with DNase-treated RNeasy Micro or Mini kits, depending on cell number. To prevent cross-contamination, every cell subset was processed on its own, while patient and healthy donor samples were processed together. The immunoSEQ multiplex PCR was used to amplify TCRB sequences from cDNA, yielding 87-bp fragments that span the CDR3 region. Amplicons were sequenced on the Illumina HiSeq platform. The published analysis was carried out like this. Synthetic template baselines were used to correct PCR bias computationally, reads within Hamming distance 2 were collapsed together, and singletons that could not be merged were discarded. Reads were aligned against IMGT so that V, D and J genes, CDR3 length and insertions or deletions at six rearrangement sites could be assigned. Clonotype counts were normalized to sorted cell number within each subset before computing true diversity and Gini coefficients with the tcR R package. The overlap coefficient, calculated on TCRB nucleotide sequences, was used to measure repertoire sharing. Out-of-frame TCRB sequences from naive cells were analyzed to stand in for the pre-selection repertoire. Imported from immuneACCESS, the table was reduced by TCRdb to in-frame sequences with V and J called. These copies leave out some clones; in studies compared against another copy, an unresolved V gene accounts for under half, and the cause of the remainder is not known. The V and J calls and clone size were taken over from that table, and D and trimming were inferred from the DNA. Present in this sample are a few hundred thousand clones, about 29% of which were seen just once. Clones ranked in the top ten supply 0.065% of the sample.

Sequenced input: naive CD4+ T cells from blood. This specimen's cell subset or site label, interpreted: true naive CD4+ T cells. The chain employs TRBV9 and TRBJ2-7, with the D call tentatively TRBD1 or TRBD2, each fitting 5 bases. The receptor comes from a man younger than 30 in good health. The nucleotides read TGTGCCAGCAGCGTAGGGGGGTCCTACGAGCAGTACTTC. Its protein is CASSVGGSYEQYF.